This T cell receptor beta chain was found in a study of vaccination and CD4 T cells after COVID-19. Study in general: The control cultures got either a CEFX pool, an HIV-1 Nef pool, or no peptide at all.

Oncomine TCR Beta short-read sequencing was applied to DNA from cultured CD4+ T cells. CD4+ T cells were cultured, and genomic DNA was extracted from them. One entry per CDR3 protein, called by TCRdb with MiXCR from the PCR reads. The sample includes more than 3,000 distinct CDR3 sequences, 14% of them seen just once. This clonotype is labeled as medium-sized. Its target is not known. The CDR3 covers 14 residues. The junction had 5 bases not matched to a gene; V was cut back by 5 bases and J by 2 bases. Stated treatment: 10-day PBMC culture with coronavirus spike peptide pools or control peptides (ViraFEST assay). ViraFEST expanded antigen-specific T cells with peptide pools, then sequenced TCRs.

The V gene is TRBV12-3 or TRBV12-4, the J gene TRBJ2-7; 8 bases line up with TRBD2. The TCR was taken from a human donor who had recovered from COVID-19. The material sequenced was CD4+ T cells from blood, cultured in vitro. The CDR3 loop is CASSPPGLAYEQYF. The DNA of the CDR3 is TGTGCCAGCAGTCCCCCGGGACTAGCCTACGAGCAGTACTTC.